This paragraph covers one TCR beta chain sequence. The data were obtained in a study of blood T cell repertoires in COVID-19. In the study overall: Sites in the United States, Italy and Spain provided acute and convalescent COVID-19 samples. From T cells, B-cell-depleted T cells, or PBMCs came the material, which was cDNA or gDNA.

Method: immunoSEQ multiplex PCR; TCRdb's copy keeps in-frame clones and lacks some. The repertoire consists of just under 90,000 clones, with about 88% occurring once and the leading ten covering 2.9%. There are 14 residues in the CDR3. CDR1 and CDR2 (germline): MDHEN, SYDVKM. The J segment lost 8 bases and the V segment lost 4 bases, leaving 7 bases of the junction unmatched. The sample was peripheral blood. The TCR sequence derives from a woman aged 80 or over with acute or convalescent COVID-19. The genes are TRBV28 and TRBJ1-4, with 7 nucleotides matching TRBD1. The CDR3, as DNA: TGTGCCAGCAGTTCAAACAGGGGATCCGAAAAACTGTTTTTT. This encodes CASSSNRGSEKLFF.